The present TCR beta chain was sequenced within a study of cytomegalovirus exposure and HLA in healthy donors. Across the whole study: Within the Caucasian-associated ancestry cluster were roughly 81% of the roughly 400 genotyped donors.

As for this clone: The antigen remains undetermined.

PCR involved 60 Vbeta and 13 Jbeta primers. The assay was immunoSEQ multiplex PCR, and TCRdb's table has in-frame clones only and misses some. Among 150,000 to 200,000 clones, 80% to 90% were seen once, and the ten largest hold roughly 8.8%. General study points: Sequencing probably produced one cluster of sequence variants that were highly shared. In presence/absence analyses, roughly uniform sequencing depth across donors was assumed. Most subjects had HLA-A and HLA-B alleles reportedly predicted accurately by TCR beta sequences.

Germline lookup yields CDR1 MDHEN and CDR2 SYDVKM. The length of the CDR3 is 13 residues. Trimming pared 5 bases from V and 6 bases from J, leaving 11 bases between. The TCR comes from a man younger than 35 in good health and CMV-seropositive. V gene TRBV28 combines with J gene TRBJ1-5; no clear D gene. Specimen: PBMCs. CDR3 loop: CASSGGIGQPQHF. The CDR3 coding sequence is TGTGCCAGCAGTGGAGGGATAGGTCAGCCCCAGCATTTT.